This T cell receptor (beta chain) was found in a study of blood T cell repertoires in COVID-19. Looking at the study overall: Samples representing acute and convalescent COVID-19 were sourced from the United States, Italy and Spain. Nucleic acid was either cDNA or gDNA, and it came from T cells, B-cell-depleted T cells, or PBMCs.

Germline values: CDR1 LGHDT, CDR2 YNNKEL (reference sequence). The CDR3 extends over 14 amino acids. The J segment lost 2 bases and the V segment lost 7 bases, leaving 5 bases of the junction unmatched. Profiling relied on immunoSEQ multiplex PCR, and the TCRdb table lists in-frame clones only, not all of them. The sample contains 50,000 to 85,000 clones, less than 85% of which appear only once. Sequencing was performed on peripheral blood. The source is a man aged 55 to 70 with acute or convalescent COVID-19. The rearrangement joins TRBV3-1 (or the pseudogene TRBV3-2) to TRBJ2-5, with TRBD2 matching over 9 bases. The CDR3 here is CASIQRGDQETQYF. DNA for the CDR3: TGTGCCAGCATACAGCGGGGGGATCAAGAGACCCAGTACTTC.